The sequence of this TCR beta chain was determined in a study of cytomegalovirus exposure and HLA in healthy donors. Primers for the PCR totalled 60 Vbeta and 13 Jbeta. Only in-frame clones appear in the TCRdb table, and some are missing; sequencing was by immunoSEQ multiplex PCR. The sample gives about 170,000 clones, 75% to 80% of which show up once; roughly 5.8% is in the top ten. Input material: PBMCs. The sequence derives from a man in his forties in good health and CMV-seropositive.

CDR3 coding DNA: TGTGCCAGCAGTGAACTGTCTGGTTTCGCGGCAGGGCCTCAAAACGAGCAGTACTTC. Translation gives CASSELSGFAAGPQNEQYF. The chain employs TRBV6-1 and TRBJ2-7; TRBD1 is a possible D gene (5 bases). The CDR3 loop spans 19 amino acids. Germline lookup yields CDR1 MNHNS and CDR2 SASEGT. V was trimmed by 2 bases and J by 5 bases, leaving 28 bases between them.